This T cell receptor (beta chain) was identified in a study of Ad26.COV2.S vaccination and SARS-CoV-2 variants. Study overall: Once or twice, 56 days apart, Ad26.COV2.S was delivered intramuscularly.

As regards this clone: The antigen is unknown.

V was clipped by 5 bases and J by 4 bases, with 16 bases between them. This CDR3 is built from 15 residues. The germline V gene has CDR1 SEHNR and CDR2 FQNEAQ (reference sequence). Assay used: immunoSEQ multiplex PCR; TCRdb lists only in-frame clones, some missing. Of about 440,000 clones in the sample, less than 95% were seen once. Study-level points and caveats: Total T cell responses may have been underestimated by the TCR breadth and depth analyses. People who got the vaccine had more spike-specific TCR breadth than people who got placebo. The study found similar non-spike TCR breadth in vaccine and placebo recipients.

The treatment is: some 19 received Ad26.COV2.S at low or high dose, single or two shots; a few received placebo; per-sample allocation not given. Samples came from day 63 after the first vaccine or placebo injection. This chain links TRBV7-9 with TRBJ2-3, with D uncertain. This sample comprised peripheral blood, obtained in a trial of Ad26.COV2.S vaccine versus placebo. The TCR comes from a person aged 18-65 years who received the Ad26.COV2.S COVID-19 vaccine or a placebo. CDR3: CASSIQPIAADTQYF. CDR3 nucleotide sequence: TGTGCCAGCAGCATCCAACCTATCGCGGCAGATACGCAGTATTTT. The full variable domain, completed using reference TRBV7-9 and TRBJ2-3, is DTGVSQNPRHKITKRGQNVTFRCDPISEHNRLYWYRQTLGQGPEFLTYFQNEAQLEKSRLLSDRFSAERPKGSFSTLEIQRTEQGDSAMYLCASSIQPIAADTQYFGPGTRLTVL.